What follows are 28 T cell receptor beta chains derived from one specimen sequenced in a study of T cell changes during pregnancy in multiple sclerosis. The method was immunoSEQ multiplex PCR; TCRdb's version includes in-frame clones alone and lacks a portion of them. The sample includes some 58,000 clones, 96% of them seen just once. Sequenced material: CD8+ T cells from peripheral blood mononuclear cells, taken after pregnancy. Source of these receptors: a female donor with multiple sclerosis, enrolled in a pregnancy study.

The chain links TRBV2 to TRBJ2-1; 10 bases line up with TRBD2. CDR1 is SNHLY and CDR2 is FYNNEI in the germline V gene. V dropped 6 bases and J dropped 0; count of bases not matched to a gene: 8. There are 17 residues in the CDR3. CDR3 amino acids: CASRKASGGVSYNEQFF. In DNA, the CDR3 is TGTGCCAGCAGGAAGGCTAGCGGGGGTGTCTCCTACAATGAGCAGTTCTTC.

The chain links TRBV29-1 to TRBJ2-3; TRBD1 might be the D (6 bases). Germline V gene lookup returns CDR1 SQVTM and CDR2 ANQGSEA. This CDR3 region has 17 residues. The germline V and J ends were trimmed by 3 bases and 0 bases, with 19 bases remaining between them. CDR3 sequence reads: CSVDGTGSGNSTDTQYF. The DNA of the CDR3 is TGCAGCGTTGACGGAACAGGGTCGGGCAATAGCACAGATACGCAGTATTTT.

CDR3 protein: CATSREQGPGGYTF. DNA of the CDR3: TGTGCCACCAGCAGAGAACAGGGGCCTGGCGGCTACACCTTC. This chain joins TRBV15 and TRBJ1-2; TRBD1 aligns across 7 bases. The germline CDR1 and CDR2 sequences are LNHNV and YYDKDF (reference sequence). The ends lost 0 bases at V and 8 bases at J; junction bases unmatched: 6. CDR3 length equals 14 residues.

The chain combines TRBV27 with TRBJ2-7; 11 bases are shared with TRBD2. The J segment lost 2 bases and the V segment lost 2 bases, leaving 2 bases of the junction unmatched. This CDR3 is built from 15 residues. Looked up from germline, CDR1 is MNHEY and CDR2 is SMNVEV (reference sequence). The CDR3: CASSLGSGRAYEQYF. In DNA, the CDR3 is TGTGCCAGCAGTTTAGGTAGCGGGAGGGCCTACGAGCAGTACTTC.

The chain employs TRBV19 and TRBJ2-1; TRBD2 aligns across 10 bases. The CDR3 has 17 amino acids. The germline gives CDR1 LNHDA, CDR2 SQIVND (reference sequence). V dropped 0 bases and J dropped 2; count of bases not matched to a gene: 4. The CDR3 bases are TGTGCCAGTAGTATAGATCTAGCGGGAGTGCCCTACAATGAGCAGTTCTTC. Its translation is CASSIDLAGVPYNEQFF.

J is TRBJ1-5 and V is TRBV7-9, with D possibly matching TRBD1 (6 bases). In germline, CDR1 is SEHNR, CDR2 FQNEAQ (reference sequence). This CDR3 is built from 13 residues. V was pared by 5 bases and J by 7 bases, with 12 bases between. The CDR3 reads CASSRGGRQPQHF. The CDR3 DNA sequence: TGTGCCAGCAGCCGAGGGGGTCGGCAGCCCCAGCATTTT.

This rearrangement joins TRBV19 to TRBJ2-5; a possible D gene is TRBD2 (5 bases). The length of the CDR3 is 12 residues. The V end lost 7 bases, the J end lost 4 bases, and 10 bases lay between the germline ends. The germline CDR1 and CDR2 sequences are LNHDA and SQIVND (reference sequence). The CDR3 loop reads CASKEGGETQYF. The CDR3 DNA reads TGTGCCAGTAAAGAAGGAGGAGAGACCCAGTACTTC.

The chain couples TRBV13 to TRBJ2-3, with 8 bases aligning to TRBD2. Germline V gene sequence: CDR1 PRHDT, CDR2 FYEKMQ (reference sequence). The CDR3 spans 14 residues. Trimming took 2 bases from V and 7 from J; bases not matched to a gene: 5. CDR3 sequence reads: CASSLSGSRYTQYF. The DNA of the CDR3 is TGTGCCAGCAGCTTAAGCGGGAGTCGATATACGCAGTATTTT.

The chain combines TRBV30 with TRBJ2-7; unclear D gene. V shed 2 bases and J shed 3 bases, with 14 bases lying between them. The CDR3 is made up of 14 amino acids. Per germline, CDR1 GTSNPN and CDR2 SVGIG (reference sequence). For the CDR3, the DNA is TGTGCCTGGAGTCCCCTCTCAGGCAACTACGAGCAGTACTTC. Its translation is CAWSPLSGNYEQYF. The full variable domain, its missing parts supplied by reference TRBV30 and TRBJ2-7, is SQTIHQWPATLVQPVGSPLSLECTVEGTSNPNLYWYRQAAGRGLQLLFYSVGIGQISSEVPQNLSASRPQDRQFILSSKKLLLSDSGFYLCAWSPLSGNYEQYFGPGTRLTVT.

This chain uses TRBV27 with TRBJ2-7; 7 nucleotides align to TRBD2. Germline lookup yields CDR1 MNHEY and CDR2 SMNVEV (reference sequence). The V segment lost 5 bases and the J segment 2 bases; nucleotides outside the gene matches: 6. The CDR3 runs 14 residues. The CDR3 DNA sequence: TGTGCCAGCAGTCGAGCGGGATTGACCTACGAGCAGTACTTC. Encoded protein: CASSRAGLTYEQYF.

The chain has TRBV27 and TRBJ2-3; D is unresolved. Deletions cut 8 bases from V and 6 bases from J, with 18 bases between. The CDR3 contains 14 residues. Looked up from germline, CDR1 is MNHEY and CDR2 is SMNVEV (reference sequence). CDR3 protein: CASGIAYPGDTQYF. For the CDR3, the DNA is TGTGCCAGCGGTATCGCCTACCCCGGGGATACGCAGTATTTT.

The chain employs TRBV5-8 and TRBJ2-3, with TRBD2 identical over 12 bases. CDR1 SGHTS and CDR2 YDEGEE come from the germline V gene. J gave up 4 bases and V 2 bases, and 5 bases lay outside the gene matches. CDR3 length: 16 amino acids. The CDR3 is CASSFLAGGPPDTQYF. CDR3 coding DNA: TGTGCCAGCAGCTTTCTAGCGGGAGGGCCCCCAGATACGCAGTATTTT.

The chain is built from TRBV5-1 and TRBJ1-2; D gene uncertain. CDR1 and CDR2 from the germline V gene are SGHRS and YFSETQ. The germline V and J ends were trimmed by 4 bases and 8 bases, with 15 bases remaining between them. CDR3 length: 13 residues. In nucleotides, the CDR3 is TGCGCCAGCAGCCTCGCTGGGGAGGAGGGCTACACCTTC. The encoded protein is CASSLAGEEGYTF.

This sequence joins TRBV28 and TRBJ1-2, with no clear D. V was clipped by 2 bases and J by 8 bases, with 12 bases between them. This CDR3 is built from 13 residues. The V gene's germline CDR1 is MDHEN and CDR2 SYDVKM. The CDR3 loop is CASSLRGSRGYTF. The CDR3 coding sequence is TGTGCCAGCAGTTTACGGGGAAGTAGGGGCTACACCTTC.

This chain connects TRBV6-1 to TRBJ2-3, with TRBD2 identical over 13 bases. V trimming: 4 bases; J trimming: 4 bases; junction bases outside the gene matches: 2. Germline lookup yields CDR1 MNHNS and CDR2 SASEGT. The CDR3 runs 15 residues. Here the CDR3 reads CASSGTSGSSDTQYF. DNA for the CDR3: TGTGCCAGCAGTGGGACTAGCGGGAGCTCAGATACGCAGTATTTT.

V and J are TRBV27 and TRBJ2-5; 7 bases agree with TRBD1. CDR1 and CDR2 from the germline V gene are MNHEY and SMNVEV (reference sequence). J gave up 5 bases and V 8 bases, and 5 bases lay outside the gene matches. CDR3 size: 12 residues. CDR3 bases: TGTGCCAGCGGCCCGACAGGGGAGACCCAGTACTTC. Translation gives CASGPTGETQYF.

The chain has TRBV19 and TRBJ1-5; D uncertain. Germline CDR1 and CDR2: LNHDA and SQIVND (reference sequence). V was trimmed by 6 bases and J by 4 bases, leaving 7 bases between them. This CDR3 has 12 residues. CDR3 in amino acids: CASRGGNQPQHF. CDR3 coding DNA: TGTGCCAGTAGGGGCGGGAATCAGCCCCAGCATTTT.

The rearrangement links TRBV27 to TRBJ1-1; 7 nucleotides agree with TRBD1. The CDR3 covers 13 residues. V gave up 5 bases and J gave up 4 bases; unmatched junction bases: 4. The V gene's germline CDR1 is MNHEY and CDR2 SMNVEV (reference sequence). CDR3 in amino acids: CASSVQGITEAFF. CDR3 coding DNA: TGTGCCAGCAGTGTACAGGGGATCACTGAAGCTTTCTTT.

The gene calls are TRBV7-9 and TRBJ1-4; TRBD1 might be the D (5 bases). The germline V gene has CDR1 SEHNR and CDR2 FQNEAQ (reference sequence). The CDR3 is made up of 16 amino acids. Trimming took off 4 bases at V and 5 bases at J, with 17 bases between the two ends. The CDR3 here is CASSSSRGTENEKLFF. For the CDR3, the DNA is TGTGCCAGCAGCTCCTCCCGTGGGACTGAGAATGAAAAACTGTTTTTT.

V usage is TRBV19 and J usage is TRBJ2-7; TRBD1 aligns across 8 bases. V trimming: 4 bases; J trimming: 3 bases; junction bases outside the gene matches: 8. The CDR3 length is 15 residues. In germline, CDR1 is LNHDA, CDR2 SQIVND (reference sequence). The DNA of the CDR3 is TGTGCCAGTAGTACCACGGGACAGGAATACTACGAGCAGTACTTC. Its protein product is CASSTTGQEYYEQYF.

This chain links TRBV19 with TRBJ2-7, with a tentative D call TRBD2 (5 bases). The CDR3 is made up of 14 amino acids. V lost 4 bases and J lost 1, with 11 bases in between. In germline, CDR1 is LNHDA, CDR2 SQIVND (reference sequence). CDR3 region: CASSNPSRSYEQYF. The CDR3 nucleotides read TGTGCCAGTAGTAACCCTAGCAGATCCTACGAGCAGTACTTC.

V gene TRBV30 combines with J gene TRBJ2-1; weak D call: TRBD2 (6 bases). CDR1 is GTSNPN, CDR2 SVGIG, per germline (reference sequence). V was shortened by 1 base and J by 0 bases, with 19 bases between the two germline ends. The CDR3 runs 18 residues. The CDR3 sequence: CAWSERGWRDPSYNEQFF. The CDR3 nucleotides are TGTGCCTGGAGTGAGAGGGGTTGGCGGGATCCCTCCTACAATGAGCAGTTCTTC.

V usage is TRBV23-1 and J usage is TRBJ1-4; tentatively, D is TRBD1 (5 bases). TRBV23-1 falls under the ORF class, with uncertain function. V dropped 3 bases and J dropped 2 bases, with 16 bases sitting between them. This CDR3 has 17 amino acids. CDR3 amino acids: CASSHPWGGSTNEKLFF. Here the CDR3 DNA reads TGCGCCAGCAGTCATCCATGGGGGGGGAGCACTAATGAAAAACTGTTTTTT.

CDR3 in amino acids: CASSRLAGGSEQYF. The CDR3 bases are TGTGCCAGCAGCCGACTAGCGGGAGGTTCCGAGCAGTACTTC. The J gene is TRBJ2-7, the V gene TRBV6-1; 13 bases line up with TRBD2. Germline lookup yields CDR1 MNHNS and CDR2 SASEGT. V lost 6 bases to trimming and J lost 6 bases; unmatched junction nucleotides: 5. This CDR3 has 14 residues.

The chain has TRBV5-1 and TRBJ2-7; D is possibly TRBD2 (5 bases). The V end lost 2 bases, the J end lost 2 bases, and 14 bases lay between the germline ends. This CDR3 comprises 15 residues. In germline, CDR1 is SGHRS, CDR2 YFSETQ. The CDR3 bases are TGCGCCAGCAGCTTTTACTTCGGGGAGACCTACGAGCAGTACTTC. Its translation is CASSFYFGETYEQYF.

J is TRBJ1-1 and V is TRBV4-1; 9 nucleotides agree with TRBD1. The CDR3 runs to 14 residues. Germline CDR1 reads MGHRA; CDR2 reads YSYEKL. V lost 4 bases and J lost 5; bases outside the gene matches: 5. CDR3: CASSLGQGLTEAFF. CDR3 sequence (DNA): TGCGCCAGCAGCCTGGGACAGGGTTTGACTGAAGCTTTCTTT.

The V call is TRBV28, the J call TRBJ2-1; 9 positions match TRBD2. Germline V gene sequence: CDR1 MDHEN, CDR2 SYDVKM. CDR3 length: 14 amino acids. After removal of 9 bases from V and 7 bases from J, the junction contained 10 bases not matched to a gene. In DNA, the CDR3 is TGTGCCAGTGGCCGGCGGGGGGGCGGGAATGAGCAGTTCTTC. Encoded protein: CASGRRGGGNEQFF. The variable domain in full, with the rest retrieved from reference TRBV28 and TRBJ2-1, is DVKVTQSSRYLVKRTGEKVFLECVQDMDHENMFWYRQDPGLGLRLIYFSYDVKMKEKGDIPEGYSVSREKKERFSLILESASTNQTSMYLCASGRRGGGNEQFFGPGTRLTVL.

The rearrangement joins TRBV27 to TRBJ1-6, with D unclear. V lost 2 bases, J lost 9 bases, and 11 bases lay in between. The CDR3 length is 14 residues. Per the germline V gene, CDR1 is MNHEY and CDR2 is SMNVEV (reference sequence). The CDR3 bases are TGTGCCAGCAGTTTACCCCGCGCGGGTTCACCCCTCCACTTT. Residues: CASSLPRAGSPLHF.